This T cell receptor (beta chain) was identified in a study of blood T cell repertoires in COVID-19. V lost 2 bases and J 3 bases, leaving 16 bases between the germline ends. This CDR3 is built from 16 residues. Germline CDR1 KGHSH, CDR2 LQKENI. Per the study methods: Reference gene primer amplification in the assay estimated nucleated cell counts. Libraries were prepared by immunoSEQ multiplex PCR; TCRdb keeps only in-frame clonotypes and omits some of them. V and J calls and clone size are those listed in that table; D and trimming were worked out from the DNA. The sample holds some 150,000 clones; 82% are singletons and the top ten take roughly 9.1%.

The V gene is TRBV18, the J gene TRBJ1-2, with D possibly being TRBD1 (6 bases). The TCR comes from a woman between 65 and 79 years old with acute or convalescent COVID-19. Sequenced material: peripheral blood. The DNA of the CDR3 is TGTGCCAGCTCACCATATACAGGGTTCGAAGACTATGGCTACACCTTC. Amino acid sequence: CASSPYTGFEDYGYTF. The complete variable domain, with remaining parts taken from reference TRBV18 and TRBJ1-2, reads NAGVMQNPRHLVRRRGQEARLRCSPMKGHSHVYWYRQLPEEGLKFMVYLQKENIIDESGMPKERFSAEFPKEGPSILRIQQVVRGDSAAYFCASSPYTGFEDYGYTFGSGTRLTVV.